Below, 21 T cell receptor beta chains from the same sample are listed, as sequenced in a study of a mutant IDH1 vaccine in newly diagnosed glioma. These TCRs' antigens remain unknown. Only in-frame clones appear in the TCRdb table, and some are missing; sequencing was by immunoSEQ multiplex PCR. The sample has roughly 54,000 clones; around 81% are singletons. Time point: week 5, during vaccination. The study gave 300 ug of mutant IDH1 20-mer peptide per vaccine dose, with topical imiquimod. The specimen was PBMCs, collected from a glioma patient whose treatment included an IDH1 peptide vaccine. The receptors here all came from a young man with glioma.

The chain employs TRBV5-1 and TRBJ1-6, with TRBD1 matching over 8 bases. V trimming: 4 bases; J trimming: 8 bases; junction bases outside the gene matches: 11. Germline V gives CDR1 SGHRS, CDR2 YFSETQ. CDR3 length equals 16 residues. This chain's CDR3 is CASSDGQGLFDSPLHF. Here the CDR3 DNA reads TGCGCCAGCAGCGACGGACAGGGCCTTTTTGATTCACCCCTCCACTTT.

This clone was counted a single time. The genes are TRBV13 and TRBJ2-2; tentative D call: TRBD1 (5 bases). This CDR3 region has 15 residues. Germline values: CDR1 PRHDT, CDR2 FYEKMQ (reference sequence). V gave up 0 bases and J gave up 5 bases, with 10 bases separating them. Written as DNA, the CDR3 is TGTGCCAGCAGCTTAGGAGGGGATGGGACCGGGGAGCTGTTTTTT. Its protein is CASSLGGDGTGELFF.

The chain links TRBV5-6 to TRBJ1-2, with D perhaps TRBD1 (5 bases). The CDR3 is 13 residues long. Germline CDR1 and CDR2: SGHDT and YYEEEE. V lost 3 bases to trimming and J lost 3 bases, with 9 bases between them. CDR3 in amino acids: CASSSDSYYGYTF. CDR3 nucleotide sequence: TGTGCCAGCAGCTCCGACAGCTACTATGGCTACACCTTC.

The chain is built from TRBV29-1 and TRBJ1-1, with D perhaps matching TRBD1 (5 bases). The CDR3 runs to 14 residues. Germline CDR1 reads SQVTM; CDR2 reads ANQGSEA. V lost 7 bases to trimming and J lost 1 base, with 16 bases between them. Written as DNA, the CDR3 is TGCAGCGCTTCCGAACCGGGGGGGAACACTGAAGCTTTCTTT. This sequence encodes CSASEPGGNTEAFF. Full variable domain (rest looked up from reference TRBV29-1 and TRBJ1-1): SAVISQKPSRDICQRGTSLTIQCQVDSQVTMMFWYRQQPGQSLTLIATANQGSEATYESGFVIDKFPISRPNLTFSTLTVSNMSPEDSSIYLCSASEPGGNTEAFFGQGTRLTVV.

This chain uses TRBV7-9 with TRBJ2-7, with a possible D match to TRBD2 (5 bases). V was cut by 5 bases and J by 11 bases, with 13 bases left in between. Germline V CDR1 and CDR2: SEHNR, FQNEAQ (reference sequence). The CDR3 has 11 amino acids. The CDR3 DNA follows: TGTGCCAGCAGCCCCGGGAATCTGGAGTACTTC. Its translation: CASSPGNLEYF.

The V gene is TRBV28, the J gene TRBJ1-2; a possible D gene is TRBD1 (5 bases). This CDR3 region has 13 residues. Germline V lookup: CDR1 MDHEN, CDR2 SYDVKM. The germline V and J ends were trimmed by 3 bases and 4 bases, with 9 bases remaining between them. CDR3 sequence: CASSFPQGYGYTF. The CDR3 region has the DNA TGTGCCAGCAGTTTCCCTCAGGGCTATGGCTACACCTTC.

This chain uses TRBV12-5 with TRBJ1-2, with D hard to call. CDR1 LGHNT and CDR2 FRNRAP come from the germline V gene. With 0 bases removed from V and 4 bases from J, the gap between germline ends came to 12 bases. The CDR3 is made up of 15 amino acids. The CDR3 region has the DNA TGTGCTAGTGGTTTGGTACTTGACCGAACCTATGGCTACACCTTC. Protein: CASGLVLDRTYGYTF. The complete variable domain, with remaining parts taken from reference TRBV12-5 and TRBJ1-2, reads DARVTQTPRHKVTEMGQEVTMRCQPILGHNTVFWYRQTMMQGLELLAYFRNRAPLDDSGMPKDRFSAEMPDATLATLKIQPSEPRDSAVYFCASGLVLDRTYGYTFGSGTRLTVV.

This clone was found a few times. The rearrangement links TRBV7-8 to TRBJ2-1; TRBD2 agrees at 11 bases. V shed 5 bases and J 9 bases; nucleotides not matched to a gene: 9. CDR1 and CDR2 (germline): SGHVS, FQNEAQ. The CDR3 is made up of 15 amino acids. The CDR3 loop reads CASSRLAGGETEQFF. CDR3 in DNA: TGTGCCAGCAGCCGTCTAGCGGGGGGCGAGACTGAGCAGTTCTTC.

CDR3 sequence reads: CASSLDGGANEQFF. Here the CDR3 DNA reads TGTGCCAGCAGCTTAGACGGGGGGGCTAATGAGCAGTTCTTC. This rearrangement joins TRBV11-3 to TRBJ2-1; 8 positions agree with TRBD2. The V gene's germline CDR1 is SGHNT and CDR2 YENEEA. The V and J ends lost 0 bases and 7 bases, in that order; junction bases with no gene match: 2. The CDR3 sequence is 14 residues long.

The chain couples TRBV28 to TRBJ1-1; a weak D match, TRBD1 (6 bases). Germline V gene data show CDR1 as MDHEN and CDR2 as SYDVKM. V was clipped by 2 bases and J by 6 bases, with 22 bases between them. CDR3 size: 17 residues. The CDR3 spells CASSLGAPLDRSAEAFF. The DNA for the CDR3 is TGTGCCAGCAGTTTAGGTGCCCCACTCGACAGGAGCGCTGAAGCTTTCTTT.

This clone counts as medium-sized. V is TRBV6-4 and J is TRBJ2-2; 8 positions agree with TRBD2. This CDR3 is 15 amino acids long. Germline CDR1 MRHNA, CDR2 SNTAGT. V was clipped by 2 bases and J by 1 base; unmatched bases: 0. CDR3 residues: CASSDLAGNTGELFF. DNA for the CDR3: TGTGCCAGCAGTGACCTAGCGGGGAACACCGGGGAGCTGTTTTTT.

The CDR3 sequence: CASSISGANSPLHF. The CDR3 DNA sequence: TGTGCCAGTAGTATTTCAGGGGCTAATTCACCCCTCCACTTT. The chain combines TRBV19 with TRBJ1-6, with D possibly matching TRBD1 (6 bases). CDR1 LNHDA and CDR2 SQIVND come from the germline V gene (reference sequence). V lost 3 bases to trimming and J lost 6 bases, with 9 bases between them. This CDR3 has 14 residues.

This chain connects TRBV2 to TRBJ2-2; 8 bases are a match to TRBD2. The CDR3 is 13 amino acids. J lost 5 bases, V lost 8 bases, and 4 bases had no gene match. The V gene's germline CDR1 is SNHLY and CDR2 FYNNEI. CDR3 region: CASRGGRTGELFF. The DNA of the CDR3 is TGTGCCAGCCGGGGGGGACGTACCGGGGAGCTGTTTTTT.

The V call is TRBV5-8, the J call TRBJ2-7; D is perhaps TRBD2 (6 bases). This CDR3 is built from 17 residues. V gave up 3 bases and J gave up 1 base, with 20 bases separating them. Germline V gives CDR1 SGHTS, CDR2 YDEGEE. CDR3 in amino acids: CASSSTSRDSLSYEQYF. As DNA, the CDR3 is TGTGCCAGCAGCTCGACCAGCCGGGACTCCCTATCCTACGAGCAGTACTTC.

The rearrangement links TRBV18 to TRBJ1-1; 8 bases agree with TRBD1. CDR3 size: 14 residues. CDR1 KGHSH and CDR2 LQKENI come from the germline V gene. Unmatched junction bases numbered 5, after V lost 4 bases and J lost 4 bases. The CDR3 region has the DNA TGTGCCAGCTCACTTGACAGGGGAGGCACTGAAGCTTTCTTT. It encodes CASSLDRGGTEAFF.

The V and J genes are TRBV7-9 and TRBJ2-5; D is undetermined. V lost 5 bases and J lost 2, with 12 bases in between. The CDR3 is made up of 14 amino acids. Germline values: CDR1 SEHNR, CDR2 FQNEAQ (reference sequence). The CDR3 here is CASSPNGIQETQYF. CDR3 in DNA: TGTGCCAGCAGCCCCAACGGTATACAAGAGACCCAGTACTTC.

The chain employs TRBV27 and TRBJ2-7; D ambiguous. Germline V gene lookup returns CDR1 MNHEY and CDR2 SMNVEV (reference sequence). The CDR3 is 14 amino acids. Trimming stripped 3 bases from V and 2 bases from J, with 11 bases between. The CDR3 spells CASSFGQFTYEQYF. The CDR3 coding sequence is TGTGCCAGCAGTTTTGGGCAGTTTACCTACGAGCAGTACTTC.

The V gene is TRBV9, the J gene TRBJ2-3, with a weak D call TRBD1 (6 bases). This CDR3 is built from 14 residues. V lost 4 bases, J lost 2 bases, and 11 bases lay in between. CDR1 is SGDLS and CDR2 is YYNGEE in the germline V gene. The DNA of the CDR3 is TGTGCCAGCAGCTCGGACAGTACCACAGATACGCAGTATTTT. This codes for CASSSDSTTDTQYF.

This rearrangement joins TRBV2 to TRBJ1-6; D possibly corresponds to TRBD1 (6 bases). Germline-derived CDR1 and CDR2 are SNHLY and FYNNEI. Deletions cut 6 bases from V and 3 bases from J, with 21 bases between. The CDR3 contains 18 residues. The CDR3 nucleotides read TGTGCCAGCAGCCGAGATTGGAACAGGGAATTCTATAATTCACCCCTCCACTTT. Its protein product is CASSRDWNREFYNSPLHF.

The V gene is TRBV30, the J gene TRBJ2-1; TRBD1 might be the D (6 bases). The CDR3 is 13 residues long. Germline V gene data show CDR1 as GTSNPN and CDR2 as SVGIG (reference sequence). V was cut by 2 bases and J by 5 bases, with 10 bases left in between. CDR3 residues: CAWSTHRDNEQFF. Written as DNA, the CDR3 is TGTGCCTGGAGTACCCACAGGGACAATGAGCAGTTCTTC.

V and J are TRBV7-9 and TRBJ1-2, with 8 bases lining up with TRBD1. V gave up 5 bases and J gave up 8 bases; unmatched junction bases: 19. Germline V lookup: CDR1 SEHNR, CDR2 FQNEAQ (reference sequence). This CDR3 has 17 amino acids. This CDR3 is CASSLARQGIVFGGYTF. In DNA form, the CDR3 reads TGTGCCAGCAGCCTTGCTCGACAGGGGATCGTTTTCGGAGGCTACACCTTC.